The text below deals with one TCR beta chain. Its antigen is as yet unknown. The entry originates in a study of CD8+ T cells in alopecia areata. This CDR3 spans 13 amino acids. V lost 3 bases to trimming and J lost 9 bases, with 13 bases between them. Germline CDR1 reads SGHDT; CDR2 reads YYEEEE. Study observations and caveats: Scalp specimens additionally yield sequences from normal skin's resident alphabeta T cells.

Extraction of RNA preceded its reverse transcription into cDNA, which served as the sequencing template. Profiling relied on immunoSEQ multiplex PCR, and the TCRdb table lists in-frame clones only, not all of them. The sample has roughly 250,000 clones; about 68% are singletons. V usage is TRBV5-6 and J usage is TRBJ2-1, with TRBD1 as a possible D gene (6 bases). This sample comprised CD4+ T cells sorted from blood, obtained at week 0. The receptor was isolated from a human donor with alopecia areata. DNA for the CDR3: TGTGCCAGCAGCTCGCAGGGGATTAGTGAGCAGTTCTTC. Translated: CASSSQGISEQFF.